This T cell receptor beta chain was documented in a study of post-analysis software for immune sequencing data. Looking at the study overall: Relapsing-remitting, secondary progressive and progressive-relapsing multiple sclerosis were all included among the disease courses.

This CDR3 is 15 amino acids long. Germline CDR1 and CDR2: SEHNR and FQNEAQ (reference sequence). V lost 2 bases, J lost 11 bases, and 21 bases lay in between. The study, taken as a whole, reports: Normalized Chao1 diversity in multiple sclerosis patients fell significantly below that of controls. There were five or six TRBV segments more frequent in patients than controls, and TRBV5-6, TRBV5-1 and TRBV20-1 were among them. By F measure, samples from a shared preparation batch strongly co-clustered.

Only a few counts were recorded for this clonotype. Its target is unknown. Each TCR beta cDNA library carried unique molecular identifiers. Hundreds of thousands of cDNA molecules came from around 1 to 9.1 million T cells. TCRdb ran MiXCR on the PCR reads and lists one entry per CDR3 protein. Of some 690,000 distinct CDR3 sequences in the sample, about 32% were seen once. The V and J genes are TRBV7-9 and TRBJ2-5, with no clear D. The specimen was blood. The sequence derives from a girl under 18 with multiple sclerosis. This CDR3 is CASSLIRRRRVGQYF. CDR3 in DNA: TGTGCCAGCAGCTTAATTCGGCGGCGAAGGGTTGGGCAGTACTTC.